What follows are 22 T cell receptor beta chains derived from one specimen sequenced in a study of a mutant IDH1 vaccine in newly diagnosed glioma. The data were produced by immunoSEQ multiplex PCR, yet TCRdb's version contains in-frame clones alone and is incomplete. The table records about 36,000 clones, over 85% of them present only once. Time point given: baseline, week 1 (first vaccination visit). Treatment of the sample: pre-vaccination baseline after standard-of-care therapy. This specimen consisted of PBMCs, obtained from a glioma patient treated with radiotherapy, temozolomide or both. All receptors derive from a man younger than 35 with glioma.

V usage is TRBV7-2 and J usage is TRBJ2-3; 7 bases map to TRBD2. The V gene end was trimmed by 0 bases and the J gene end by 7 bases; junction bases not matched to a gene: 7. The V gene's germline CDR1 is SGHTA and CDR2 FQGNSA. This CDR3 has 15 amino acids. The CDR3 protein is CASSLASSGTNTQYF. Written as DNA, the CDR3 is TGTGCCAGCAGCTTAGCTTCGAGCGGGACGAATACGCAGTATTTT.

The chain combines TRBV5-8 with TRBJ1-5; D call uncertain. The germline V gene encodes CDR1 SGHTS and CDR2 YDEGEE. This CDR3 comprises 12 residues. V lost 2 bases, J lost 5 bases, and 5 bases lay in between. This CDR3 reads CASSFSHQPQHF. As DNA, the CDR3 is TGTGCCAGCAGCTTTTCCCATCAGCCCCAGCATTTT.

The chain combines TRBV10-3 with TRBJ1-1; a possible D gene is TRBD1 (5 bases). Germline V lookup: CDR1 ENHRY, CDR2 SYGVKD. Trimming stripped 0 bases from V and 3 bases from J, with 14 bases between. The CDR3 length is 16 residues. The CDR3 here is CAISESLGAGHTEAFF. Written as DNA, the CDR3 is TGTGCCATCAGTGAGTCACTTGGGGCAGGGCACACTGAAGCTTTCTTT.

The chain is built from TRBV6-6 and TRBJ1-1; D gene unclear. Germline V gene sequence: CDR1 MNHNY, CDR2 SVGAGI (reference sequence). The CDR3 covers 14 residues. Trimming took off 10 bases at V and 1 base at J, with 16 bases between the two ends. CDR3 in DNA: TGTGCCACCCTCGCGGGTTTAGGGAACACTGAAGCTTTCTTT. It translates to CATLAGLGNTEAFF.

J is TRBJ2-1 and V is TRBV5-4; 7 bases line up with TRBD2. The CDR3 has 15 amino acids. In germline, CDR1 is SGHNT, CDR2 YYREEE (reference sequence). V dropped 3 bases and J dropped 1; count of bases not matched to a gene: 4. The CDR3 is CASSSQGGSYNEQFF. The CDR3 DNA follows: TGTGCCAGCAGCTCGCAGGGAGGGTCCTACAATGAGCAGTTCTTC.

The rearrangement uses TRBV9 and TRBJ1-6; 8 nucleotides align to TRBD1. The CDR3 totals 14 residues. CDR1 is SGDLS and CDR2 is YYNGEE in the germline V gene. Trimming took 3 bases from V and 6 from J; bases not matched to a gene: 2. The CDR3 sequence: CASSGGQGNSPLHF. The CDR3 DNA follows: TGTGCCAGCAGCGGCGGACAGGGTAATTCACCCCTCCACTTT.

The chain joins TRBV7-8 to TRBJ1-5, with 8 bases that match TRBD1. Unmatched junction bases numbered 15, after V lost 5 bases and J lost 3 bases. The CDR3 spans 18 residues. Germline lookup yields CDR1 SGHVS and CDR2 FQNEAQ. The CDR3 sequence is CASSEIPQGVKANQPQHF. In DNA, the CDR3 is TGTGCCAGCAGCGAAATTCCACAGGGGGTTAAAGCCAATCAGCCCCAGCATTTT.

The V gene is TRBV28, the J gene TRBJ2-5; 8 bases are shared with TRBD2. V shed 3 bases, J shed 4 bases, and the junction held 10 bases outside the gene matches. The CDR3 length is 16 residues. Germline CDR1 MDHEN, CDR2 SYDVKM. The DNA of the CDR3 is TGTGCCAGCAGTTTTTCGGGGGGGGGAGCAGGAGAGACCCAGTACTTC. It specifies CASSFSGGGAGETQYF.

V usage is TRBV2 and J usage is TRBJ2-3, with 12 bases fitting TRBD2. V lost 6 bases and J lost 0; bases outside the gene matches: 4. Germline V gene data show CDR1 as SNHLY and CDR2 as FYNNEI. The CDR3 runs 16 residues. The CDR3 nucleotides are TGTGCCAGCAGCCCCGGGACTAGCGGGAGCACAGATACGCAGTATTTT. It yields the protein CASSPGTSGSTDTQYF.

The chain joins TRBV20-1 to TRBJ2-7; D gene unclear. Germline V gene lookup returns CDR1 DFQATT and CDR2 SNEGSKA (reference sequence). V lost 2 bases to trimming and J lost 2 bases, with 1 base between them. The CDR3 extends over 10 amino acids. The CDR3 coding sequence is TGCAGTGCTAGACCCTACGAGCAGTACTTC. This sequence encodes CSARPYEQYF.

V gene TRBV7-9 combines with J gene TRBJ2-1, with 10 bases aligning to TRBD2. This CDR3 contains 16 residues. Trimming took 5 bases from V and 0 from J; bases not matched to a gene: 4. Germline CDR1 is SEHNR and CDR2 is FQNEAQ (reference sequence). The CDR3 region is CASSPGLAASYNEQFF. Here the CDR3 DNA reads TGTGCCAGCAGCCCCGGACTAGCGGCCTCCTACAATGAGCAGTTCTTC. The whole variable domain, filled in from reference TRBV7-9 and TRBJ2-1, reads DTGVSQNPRHKITKRGQNVTFRCDPISEHNRLYWYRQTLGQGPEFLTYFQNEAQLEKSRLLSDRFSAERPKGSFSTLEIQRTEQGDSAMYLCASSPGLAASYNEQFFGPGTRLTVL.

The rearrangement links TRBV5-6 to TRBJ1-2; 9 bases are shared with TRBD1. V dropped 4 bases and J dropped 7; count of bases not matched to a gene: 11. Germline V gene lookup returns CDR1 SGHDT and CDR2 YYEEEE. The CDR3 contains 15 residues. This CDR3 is CASSPQGTGQGGYTF. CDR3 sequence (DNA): TGTGCCAGCAGCCCCCAGGGGACAGGGCAGGGTGGCTACACCTTC.

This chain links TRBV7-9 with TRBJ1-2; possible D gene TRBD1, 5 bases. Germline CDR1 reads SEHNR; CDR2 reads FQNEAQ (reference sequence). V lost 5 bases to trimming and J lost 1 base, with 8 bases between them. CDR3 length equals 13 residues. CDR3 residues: CASSGDRNYGYTF. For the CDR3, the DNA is TGTGCCAGCAGCGGGGACCGTAACTATGGCTACACCTTC. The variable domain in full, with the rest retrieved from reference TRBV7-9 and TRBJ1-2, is DTGVSQNPRHKITKRGQNVTFRCDPISEHNRLYWYRQTLGQGPEFLTYFQNEAQLEKSRLLSDRFSAERPKGSFSTLEIQRTEQGDSAMYLCASSGDRNYGYTFGSGTRLTVV.

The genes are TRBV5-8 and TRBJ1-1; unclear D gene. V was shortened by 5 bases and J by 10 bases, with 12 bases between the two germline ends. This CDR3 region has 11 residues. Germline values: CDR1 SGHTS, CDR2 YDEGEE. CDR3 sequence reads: CASRIEVRAFF. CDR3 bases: TGTGCCAGCAGGATTGAGGTGAGAGCTTTCTTT.

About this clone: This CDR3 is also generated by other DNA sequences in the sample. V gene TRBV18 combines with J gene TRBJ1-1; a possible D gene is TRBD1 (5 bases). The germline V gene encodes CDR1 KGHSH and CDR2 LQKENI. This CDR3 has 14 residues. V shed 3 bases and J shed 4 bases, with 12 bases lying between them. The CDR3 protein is CASSPLGRGTEAFF. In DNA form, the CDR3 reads TGTGCCAGCTCACCGCTTGGTAGGGGCACTGAAGCTTTCTTT.

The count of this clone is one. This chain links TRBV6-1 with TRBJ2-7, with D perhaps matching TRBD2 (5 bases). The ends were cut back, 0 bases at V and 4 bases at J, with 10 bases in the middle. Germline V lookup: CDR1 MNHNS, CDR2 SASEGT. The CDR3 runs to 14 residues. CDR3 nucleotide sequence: TGTGCCAGCAGTGAAGCGCTTCGGGGATACGAGCAGTACTTC. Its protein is CASSEALRGYEQYF.

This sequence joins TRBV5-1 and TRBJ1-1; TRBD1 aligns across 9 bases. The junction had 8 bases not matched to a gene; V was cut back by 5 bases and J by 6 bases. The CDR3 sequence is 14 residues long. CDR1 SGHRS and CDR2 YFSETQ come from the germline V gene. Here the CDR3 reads CASSRTGEMAEAFF. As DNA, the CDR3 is TGCGCCAGCAGTCGGACAGGGGAGATGGCTGAAGCTTTCTTT.

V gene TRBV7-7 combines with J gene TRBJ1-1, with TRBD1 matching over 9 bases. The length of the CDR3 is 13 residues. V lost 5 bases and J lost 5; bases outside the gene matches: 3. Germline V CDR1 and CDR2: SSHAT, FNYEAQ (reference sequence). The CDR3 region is CASSPGTGTEAFF. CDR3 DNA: TGTGCCAGCAGCCCCGGGACAGGGACTGAAGCTTTCTTT.

For the CDR3, the DNA is TGTGCCAGCAGCCAACCGGGACTGGATAATTCACCCCTCCACTTT. The encoded protein is CASSQPGLDNSPLHF. The chain carries TRBV6-1 and TRBJ1-6; perhaps TRBD1 as D (5 bases). The germline gives CDR1 MNHNS, CDR2 SASEGT. Trimming took 6 bases from V and 5 from J, leaving 14 bases between them. The CDR3 contains 15 residues.

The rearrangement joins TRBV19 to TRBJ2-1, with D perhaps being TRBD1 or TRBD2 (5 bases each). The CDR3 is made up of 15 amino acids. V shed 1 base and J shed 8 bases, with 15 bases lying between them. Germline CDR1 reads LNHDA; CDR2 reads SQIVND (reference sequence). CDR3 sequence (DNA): TGTGCCAGTAGTATAGGGGTTCATGGGGACCATGAGCAGTTCTTC. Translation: CASSIGVHGDHEQFF.

The CDR3 region is CASSPPPTERSYGYTF. The CDR3 coding sequence is TGTGCCAGCAGCCCCCCCCCGACAGAAAGGAGCTATGGCTACACCTTC. The chain is built from TRBV5-4 and TRBJ1-2, with TRBD1 as a possible D gene (5 bases). With 4 bases removed from V and 4 bases from J, the gap between germline ends came to 20 bases. There are 16 residues in the CDR3. Germline CDR1 SGHNT, CDR2 YYREEE (reference sequence).

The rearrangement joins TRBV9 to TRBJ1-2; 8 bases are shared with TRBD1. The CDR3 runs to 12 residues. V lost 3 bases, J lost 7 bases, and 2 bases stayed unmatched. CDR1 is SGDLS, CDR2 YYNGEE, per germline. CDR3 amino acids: CASSGTGPGYTF. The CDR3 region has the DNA TGTGCCAGCAGCGGGACAGGGCCTGGCTACACCTTC.